The T cell receptor beta chain under discussion was sequenced for a study of PD-L1 blockade in urothelial cancer (dated by TCRdb to the late 2010s). General notes on the study: Therapy was started at some point between 2012 and 2014 for all patients, and atezolizumab 1,200 mg was administered intravenously every 3 weeks. Pretreatment tumor samples and matched peripheral blood, collected serially before and after atezolizumab treatment, underwent TCR sequencing. Blood samples were analyzed at two time points: 3 weeks after treatment start (second dose) and 6 weeks after treatment start. An exploratory multi-omic analysis was conducted of the somatic, immune and clinical correlates of response to PD-L1 blockade with atezolizumab in urothelial cancer. Patients had an ECOG performance status of 0 or 1 and had received between 0 and 3 prior chemotherapy regimens. Durable clinical benefit was defined as progression-free survival longer than 6 months, and TCR features were also tested against progression-free and overall survival. Durable clinical benefit was achieved by nine patients but not by the remaining 20. Blood samples yielded a median of around 150,000 T cells and around 83,000 unique TCRs, with median clonality 0.080. About 85% of the 29 patients were males with bladder-origin urothelial cancer, and 18 of 29 reported a prior smoking history. Pretreatment blood TCR-seq was available for 27 to 30 patients, at least one posttreatment blood collection was obtained for some 24 patients, and tumor TCR-seq was available for some 24 patients. In the same patients, pretreatment tumors underwent whole exome sequencing and RNA sequencing in addition to TCR sequencing. Results the study describes overall, beyond this receptor: At 3 weeks after the start of treatment, tumor-associated TCR clones in peripheral blood had expanded more in patients with durable benefit (n ≈ 22, p = 0.022). Because the sample size was small (n ≈ 27) and many exploratory analyses were performed, the results are intended to be hypothesis-generating. Improved progression-free and overall survival was associated with having pretreatment peripheral blood TCR clonality below the median.

As for this clone: Its specific antigen is unknown. There are no base qualities to consult, and no much larger clone falls within one base.

Synthetic TCR analog templates were spiked into each PCR so that absolute template abundance could be estimated from read counts. The immunoSEQ assay was used to amplify TCRbeta CDR3 regions from genomic DNA with bias-controlled V and J gene primers. Sequencing of rearranged TCRbeta segments was performed at approximately 20X coverage. The study's processing was this. Clustering was used to correct sequencing errors, and CDR3s were annotated against IMGT so that V, D and J genes could be assigned. Out-of-frame and stop-codon sequences were excluded, and only productive TCRbeta rearrangements were used in downstream analyses. Clonality was computed as one minus Shannon entropy normalized by the log of the number of unique productive sequences. Clones differing between time points or between blood and tumor were identified using Fisher's exact test with Benjamini-Hochberg correction, with an adjusted p below 0.01 applied as the threshold. The source is immuneACCESS, and TCRdb retained only in-frame sequences with V and J called. Part of the clones is not carried over; for the studies checked, unresolved V genes explain less than half of this, and the remainder is unexplained. D and trimming come from the DNA, and the V and J calls and clone size come from that table. The sample table shows tens of thousands of clones, and approximately 86% are seen once. Less than 11% of the sample rests with the top ten.

The sample's time point label, decoded: peripheral blood 6 weeks after treatment start. A total of 25 to 35 patients with locally advanced or metastatic urothelial carcinoma, treated at Memorial Sloan Kettering on a trial protocol, made up the cohort. Peripheral blood mononuclear cells were collected pretreatment and during treatment, with between 1 and 8 total time points obtained per patient. The Qiagen DNeasy Blood extraction kit was used to purify genomic DNA from total PBMCs and from tumor samples. PBMCs were collected pretreatment and during treatment, and were isolated and stored as previously described. There are 14 amino acids in the CDR3, from cysteine to phenylalanine inclusive. This entry keeps only the CDR3 DNA: 42 bases, framed from base 1. The junction shows trimming of 3 bases on V and 5 bases on J, and the gene matches do not reach 3 bases of it. As encoded in the germline V gene, CDR1 is MNHNS while CDR2 is SASEGT.

The sequence links TRBV6-1 to TRBJ1-3; TRBD1 fits 8 bases in the junction. The starting material was PBMCs, obtained around atezolizumab (anti-PD-L1) treatment. This clonotype was obtained from a man between 60 and 70 years old with urothelial cancer. DNA sequence: TGTGCCAGCAGTGAGGGGGACAGGCGAAACACCATATATTTT. This codes for CASSEGDRRNTIYF.